The 29 T cell receptor beta chains listed next were all sequenced from one sample in a study of blood T cell repertoires in COVID-19. Repertoires were generated with immunoSEQ multiplex PCR, while TCRdb's copy carries only in-frame clones and drops some. The sample includes about 70,000 clones, around four fifths seen only once; the top ten take over 9.5%. The sequencing sample was made of peripheral blood. The receptors derive from a human donor in a cohort sampled during active COVID-19.

The chain employs TRBV7-8 and TRBJ2-7; TRBD1 is a possible D gene (6 bases). The CDR3 spans 15 residues. The germline V gene encodes CDR1 SGHVS and CDR2 FQNEAQ. Trimming pared 5 bases from V and 2 bases from J, leaving 16 bases between. CDR3 residues: CASSLRDMGAYEQYF. CDR3 coding DNA: TGTGCCAGCAGCCTCCGGGACATGGGAGCCTACGAGCAGTACTTC.

The rearrangement links TRBV24-1 to TRBJ2-1; TRBD2 aligns across 7 bases. J gave up 4 bases and V 4 bases, and 6 bases lay outside the gene matches. The CDR3 spans 15 residues. CDR1 is KGHDR, CDR2 SFDVKD, per germline. In DNA form, the CDR3 reads TGTGCCACCAGTGAGGGGGGGACGGAGTACAATGAGCAGTTCTTC. This sequence encodes CATSEGGTEYNEQFF.

V is TRBV6-5 and J is TRBJ1-1, with 10 bases matching TRBD1. V was pared by 2 bases and J by 12 bases, with 6 bases of the junction left unmatched. Germline V lookup: CDR1 MNHEY, CDR2 SVGAGI. The CDR3 length is 13 residues. This CDR3 reads CASSYDRGRETFF. The CDR3 nucleotides are TGTGCCAGCAGTTACGACAGGGGGCGAGAAACTTTCTTT.

The J gene is TRBJ1-5, the V gene TRBV5-1; maybe TRBD1 (6 bases). Germline CDR1 SGHRS, CDR2 YFSETQ. Trimming took 0 bases from V and 2 from J, leaving 9 bases between them. CDR3 length equals 15 residues. As DNA, the CDR3 is TGCGCCAGCAGCTTGGGTGGACAGCGCAATCAGCCCCAGCATTTT. Its translation: CASSLGGQRNQPQHF.

The J gene is TRBJ2-4, the V gene TRBV12-3 or TRBV12-4, with 10 bases fitting TRBD1. The CDR3 extends over 13 amino acids. Losses at the gene ends were 5 bases for V and 7 bases for J; bases not matched to a gene: 2. This CDR3 is CASSPGQGNIQYF. The CDR3 nucleotides are TGTGCCAGCAGTCCGGGACAGGGGAACATTCAGTACTTC.

This clone appeared a few times. The genes are TRBV20-1 and TRBJ1-2; no definite D call. Germline values: CDR1 DFQATT, CDR2 SNEGSKA (reference sequence). Trimming removed 3 bases at V and 12 bases at J, with 11 bases between. The CDR3 consists of 10 residues. CDR3 sequence: CSARALGDTF. In nucleotides, the CDR3 is TGCAGTGCTAGGGCCCTCGGAGACACCTTC.

Only a few counts were recorded for this clone. This chain uses TRBV7-9 with TRBJ1-6; D is possibly TRBD1 (6 bases). V was clipped by 4 bases and J by 3 bases, with 10 bases between them. Germline V gives CDR1 SEHNR, CDR2 FQNEAQ (reference sequence). This CDR3 is 15 amino acids long. CDR3 coding DNA: TGTGCCAGCAGCTCGGGACACTACTATAATTCACCCCTCCACTTT. Protein: CASSSGHYYNSPLHF.

The V gene is TRBV5-1, the J gene TRBJ2-5, with TRBD2 identical over 7 bases. The germline V gene encodes CDR1 SGHRS and CDR2 YFSETQ. There are 13 residues in the CDR3. The V segment lost 4 bases and the J segment 5 bases; nucleotides outside the gene matches: 5. In DNA, the CDR3 is TGCGCCAGCAGCCTTCGGCGGGGGGAGACCCAGTACTTC. The encoded protein is CASSLRRGETQYF.

The chain couples TRBV5-4 to TRBJ2-7; 12 nucleotides match TRBD2. The germline gives CDR1 SGHNT, CDR2 YYREEE (reference sequence). The CDR3 has 18 amino acids. V was pared by 1 base and J by 0 bases, with 8 bases of the junction left unmatched. The CDR3: CASSLPGTSGQFSYEQYF. For the CDR3, the DNA is TGTGCCAGCAGCTTGCCCGGGACTAGCGGGCAGTTCTCCTACGAGCAGTACTTC.

The sample holds one count of this clone. The chain carries TRBV28 and TRBJ2-7; 7 nucleotides line up with TRBD1. The CDR3 has 13 amino acids. Germline V gene data show CDR1 as MDHEN and CDR2 as SYDVKM. The trim removed 8 bases at V and 0 bases at J, leaving 4 bases unmatched. CDR3 DNA sequence: TGTGCCAGCCGACAGGGTAGCTCCTACGAGCAGTACTTC. Translated: CASRQGSSYEQYF.

The CDR3 DNA follows: TGTGCCAGCAGCTCTTTTCCTCATCAGCCCCAGCATTTT. It is translated as CASSSFPHQPQHF. The genes are TRBV5-5 and TRBJ1-5; D gene ambiguous. This CDR3 is 13 amino acids long. The germline gives CDR1 SGHKS, CDR2 YYEKEE (reference sequence). The V and J ends lost 3 bases and 5 bases respectively, with 9 bases between them.

The chain has TRBV6-5 and TRBJ2-3, with 7 bases identical to TRBD1. Germline values: CDR1 MNHEY, CDR2 SVGAGI. V gave up 5 bases and J gave up 6 bases; unmatched junction bases: 11. CDR3 length: 15 amino acids. The CDR3 protein is CASSLQQGPTDTQYF. The CDR3 DNA follows: TGTGCCAGCAGTCTGCAACAGGGGCCGACGGATACGCAGTATTTT.

J is TRBJ2-1 and V is TRBV5-1, with 9 bases aligning to TRBD1. There are 15 residues in the CDR3. With V trimmed by 2 bases and J by 3 bases, 3 bases remained unmatched. Germline values: CDR1 SGHRS, CDR2 YFSETQ. This chain's CDR3 is CASSFPGQGYNEQFF. For the CDR3, the DNA is TGCGCCAGCAGCTTTCCGGGACAGGGCTACAATGAGCAGTTCTTC.

CDR3 DNA: TGTGCCATCAGTTCCGGGGGAGGAGATACGCAGTATTTT. This sequence encodes CAISSGGGDTQYF. The chain joins TRBV10-3 to TRBJ2-3, with D possibly matching TRBD2 (6 bases). In germline, CDR1 is ENHRY, CDR2 SYGVKD. V was shortened by 5 bases and J by 5 bases, with 11 bases between the two germline ends. CDR3 length equals 13 residues.

This clone was detected a few times. The chain uses TRBV6-5 and TRBJ2-7, with 7 bases aligning to TRBD2. The CDR3 sequence is 15 residues long. CDR1 is MNHEY and CDR2 is SVGAGI in the germline V gene. V trimming: 6 bases; J trimming: 2 bases; junction bases outside the gene matches: 10. This CDR3 reads CASSLGLEVTYEQYF. CDR3 coding DNA: TGTGCCAGCAGCTTAGGACTAGAGGTTACCTACGAGCAGTACTTC.

This chain uses TRBV4-1 with TRBJ1-5, with D maybe TRBD1 (5 bases). This CDR3 has 15 residues. CDR1 is MGHRA and CDR2 is YSYEKL in the germline V gene. Trimming shortened V by 0 bases and J by 9 bases, and 15 bases separated the two germline ends. This chain's CDR3 is CASSQDRGSLGPQHF. CDR3 bases: TGCGCCAGCAGCCAAGATAGGGGCAGCCTGGGGCCCCAGCATTTT.

The chain joins TRBV6-6 to TRBJ2-3; 8 nucleotides line up with TRBD2. V shed 7 bases and J 3 bases; nucleotides not matched to a gene: 12. Germline CDR1 is MNHNY and CDR2 is SVGAGI (reference sequence). The CDR3 has 16 amino acids. The CDR3 loop reads CASTNDMSGGTDTQYF. CDR3 nucleotides: TGTGCCAGCACTAATGACATGAGCGGGGGTACAGATACGCAGTATTTT.

The chain combines TRBV15 with TRBJ2-7; 13 nucleotides agree with TRBD2. The CDR3 runs 20 residues. Trimming cost V 1 base and J 6 bases; bases outside gene matches: 18. Germline loops: CDR1 LNHNV, CDR2 YYDKDF (reference sequence). CDR3 loop: CATSRASGTSGAPSDSEQYF. CDR3 nucleotide sequence: TGTGCCACCAGCAGAGCCTCCGGGACTAGCGGGGCCCCCTCAGATAGCGAGCAGTACTTC.

The chain joins TRBV2 to TRBJ1-5; 8 bases align to TRBD1. The length of the CDR3 is 14 residues. Germline V lookup: CDR1 SNHLY, CDR2 FYNNEI. The V gene end was trimmed by 6 bases and the J gene end by 3 bases; junction bases not matched to a gene: 4. The CDR3 region is CASRGGQVNQPQHF. DNA for the CDR3: TGTGCCAGCAGGGGGGGACAGGTCAATCAGCCCCAGCATTTT.

This chain links TRBV19 with TRBJ1-4; D is undetermined. The germline V gene encodes CDR1 LNHDA and CDR2 SQIVND (reference sequence). V lost 11 bases and J 4 bases, leaving 14 bases between the germline ends. The CDR3 extends over 13 amino acids. CDR3 residues: CAGEGGVNEKLFF. In nucleotides, the CDR3 is TGTGCCGGCGAGGGTGGGGTTAATGAAAAACTGTTTTTT.

The V and J genes are TRBV6-1 and TRBJ2-2; 8 nucleotides agree with TRBD1. The CDR3 contains 18 residues. Unmatched junction bases numbered 10, after V lost 4 bases and J lost 0 bases. Looked up from germline, CDR1 is MNHNS and CDR2 is SASEGT. The CDR3: CASSARQGIGANTGELFF. The CDR3 nucleotides read TGTGCCAGCAGTGCCCGACAGGGGATCGGTGCGAACACCGGGGAGCTGTTTTTT.

V is TRBV19 and J is TRBJ2-7; 7 nucleotides agree with TRBD1. The CDR3 sequence is 16 residues long. The junction had 13 bases not matched to a gene; V was cut back by 5 bases and J by 3 bases. The germline gives CDR1 LNHDA, CDR2 SQIVND (reference sequence). CDR3 DNA: TGTGCCAGTAGTCCGTGGGACAGACGGGGACACTACGAGCAGTACTTC. Residues: CASSPWDRRGHYEQYF.

The gene calls are TRBV11-2 and TRBJ1-2; maybe TRBD1 (6 bases). Trimming took off 1 base at V and 4 bases at J, with 10 bases between the two ends. CDR1 is SGHAT and CDR2 is FQNNGV in the germline V gene. This CDR3 has 14 amino acids. The CDR3 DNA reads TGTGCCAGCAGCTTAGGGGAGGGGGGCTATGGCTACACCTTC. It is translated as CASSLGEGGYGYTF.

The chain recombines TRBV5-1 with TRBJ2-1, with 10 positions matching TRBD1. CDR1 and CDR2 (germline): SGHRS, YFSETQ. Unmatched junction bases numbered 8, after V lost 7 bases and J lost 4 bases. CDR3 length equals 15 residues. For the CDR3, the DNA is TGCGCCAGCGGTCTCCCGGACAGGGGGTACAATGAGCAGTTCTTC. The encoded protein is CASGLPDRGYNEQFF.

This sequence joins TRBV6-5 and TRBJ1-1; possibly TRBD1 for D (5 bases). Germline assignment: CDR1 MNHEY and CDR2 SVGAGI. The CDR3 sequence is 14 residues long. Trimming removed 10 bases at V and 0 bases at J, with 15 bases between. Here the CDR3 reads CATGLAGLNTEAFF. The DNA for the CDR3 is TGTGCCACAGGCCTCGCAGGGCTGAACACTGAAGCTTTCTTT.

This clone turned up a few times. The CDR3 loop is CASSASRSGYNEQFF. The CDR3 region has the DNA TGTGCCAGCAGCGCTTCTAGAAGCGGATACAATGAGCAGTTCTTC. The genes are TRBV9 and TRBJ2-1; D is perhaps TRBD2 (5 bases). This CDR3 has 15 amino acids. Trimming cost V 3 bases and J 4 bases, with 14 bases left between them. Germline-derived CDR1 and CDR2 are SGDLS and YYNGEE.

V gene TRBV7-9 combines with J gene TRBJ2-7; 11 bases align to TRBD2. The CDR3 is 16 residues long. Germline CDR1 SEHNR, CDR2 FQNEAQ (reference sequence). V was clipped by 0 bases and J by 3 bases; unmatched bases: 4. CDR3 DNA sequence: TGTGCCAGCAGCTTAGCGCTAGCGGGGGGACACTACGAGCAGTACTTC. The encoded protein is CASSLALAGGHYEQYF.

This clone was detected a few times. This chain connects TRBV5-1 to TRBJ1-1; D is perhaps TRBD1 (6 bases). The V and J ends lost 6 bases and 5 bases respectively, with 20 bases between them. This CDR3 contains 15 residues. Germline lookup yields CDR1 SGHRS and CDR2 YFSETQ. The CDR3 DNA follows: TGCGCCAGCACCCCACGGGCAGGGGTCTGGACTGAAGCTTTCTTT. Translation gives CASTPRAGVWTEAFF.

The chain couples TRBV7-2 to TRBJ2-3; TRBD2 agrees at 9 bases. The CDR3 length is 15 residues. From germline, CDR1 is SGHTA and CDR2 FQGNSA. Unmatched junction bases numbered 3, after V lost 3 bases and J lost 2 bases. The CDR3 DNA sequence: TGTGCCAGCAGCTTGGAGCGGGGGGCCACAGATACGCAGTATTTT. It codes for CASSLERGATDTQYF.